A single T cell receptor (beta chain) is shown here with its context. As handled by the study authors: Estimates of nucleated cell counts were drawn from the amplification of reference gene primers. Repertoires were generated with immunoSEQ multiplex PCR, while TCRdb's copy carries only in-frame clones and drops some. The V and J calls and clone size come from that table; D and trimming were worked out from the DNA. The sample includes 110,000 or so clones, approximately 85% of them seen just once. This entry belongs to a study of blood T cell repertoires in COVID-19. Study background: The United States, Italy and Spain were the sources of the acute and convalescent COVID-19 samples. From T cells, B-cell-depleted T cells, or PBMCs came the material, which was cDNA or gDNA.

There are 17 residues in the CDR3. V lost 6 bases to trimming and J lost 7 bases; unmatched junction nucleotides: 15. CDR1 is MNHEY and CDR2 is SMNVEV in the germline V gene (reference sequence). The TCR was taken from a man aged 45-65 years with acute or convalescent COVID-19. The rearrangement joins TRBV27 to TRBJ2-1, with TRBD2 identical over 10 bases. The material sequenced was peripheral blood. The CDR3 is CASRGYLRPSGSNEQFF. The DNA for the CDR3 is TGTGCCAGCAGGGGTTACCTGAGGCCTAGCGGGAGTAATGAGCAGTTCTTC.